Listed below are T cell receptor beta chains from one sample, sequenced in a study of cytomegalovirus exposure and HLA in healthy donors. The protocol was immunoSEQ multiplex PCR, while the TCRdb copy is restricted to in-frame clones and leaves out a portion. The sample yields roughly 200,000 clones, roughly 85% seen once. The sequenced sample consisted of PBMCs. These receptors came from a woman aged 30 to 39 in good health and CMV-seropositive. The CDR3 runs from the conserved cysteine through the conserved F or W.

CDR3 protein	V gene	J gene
CASSFSSGSTDTQYF	TRBV11-3	TRBJ2-3
CASYRWGESTQYF	TRBV13	TRBJ2-3
CASSQGVLSNEQFF	TRBV4-1	TRBJ2-1
CASSFYREDQPQHF	TRBV7-8	TRBJ1-5
CATRTSGEDEQFF	TRBV15	TRBJ2-1
CASAVGQIDSPLHF	TRBV9	TRBJ1-6
CASSEGSDFAIQYF	TRBV25-1	TRBJ2-4
CASSSFGRNTGELFF	TRBV6-5	TRBJ2-2
CASRAPTGELFF	TRBV6-4	TRBJ2-2
CASSPTGVSTDTQYF	TRBV9	TRBJ2-3
CASSPPSSYEQYF	TRBV7-2	TRBJ2-7
CASSLGEGRSYEQYF	TRBV5-1	TRBJ2-7
CASSLSGYTYEQYF	TRBV5-1	TRBJ2-7
CASSYGTSGSTDTQYF	TRBV5-8	TRBJ2-3
CASSLHQGQETQYF	TRBV7-8	TRBJ2-5
CASSTSAYSYEQYF	TRBV27	TRBJ2-7
CASSQDGGREETQYF	TRBV4-2	TRBJ2-5
CASSLSYFSNEQFF	TRBV27	TRBJ2-1
CASSLNPTESEAFF	TRBV7-9	TRBJ1-1
CASSGQGNTGELFF	TRBV10-1	TRBJ2-2
CASTLNAVGQETQYF	TRBV7-2	TRBJ2-5
CASSASGTGRTDTQYF	TRBV10-1	TRBJ2-3
CASSYYENQPQHF	TRBV6-5	TRBJ1-5
CASSYYVGASGTGELFF	TRBV27	TRBJ2-2
CASSERTGFYNQPQHF	TRBV2	TRBJ1-5
CASSVAGQALIAGELFF	TRBV9	TRBJ2-2
CASTELAGVAEQYF	TRBV11-3	TRBJ2-7
CASSPPTSVSGGVDTQYF	TRBV18	TRBJ2-3
CASSGGTGYYRPQHF	TRBV10-1	TRBJ1-5
CASSLAAGLDGYTF	TRBV5-6	TRBJ1-2
CASSLGGTLLNEKLFF	TRBV5-6	TRBJ1-4
CASSLDIRGGGYTF	TRBV11-2	TRBJ1-2
CASSLAVTGGLGELFF	TRBV5-1	TRBJ2-2